These T cell receptor beta chains were read from a single sample in a study of blood T cell repertoires in COVID-19. Using immunoSEQ multiplex PCR, the repertoire was profiled, and TCRdb retains in-frame clones only, with some absent. This sample has under 150,000 clones; 88% occur once, and the top ten carry about 2.3%. Sequencing was done on a sample of peripheral blood. The receptors originated from a human donor in a cohort sampled during active COVID-19. Each CDR3 is given without its conserved first and last residue. A row's size may be missing; if present it is once, few, many or a size class.

V gene,J gene,clone size,CDR3 protein
TRBV28,TRBJ2-3,-,ASSLMGLAGTDTQY
TRBV27,TRBJ1-4,-,ASRETGGDEKLF
TRBV5-1,TRBJ2-5,-,ASSPEGSGRTQY
TRBV3-1/TRBV3-2,TRBJ1-3,-,ASSNDRGPGNTIY
TRBV18,TRBJ2-6,-,ASSIRGSSGANVLT
TRBV5-4,TRBJ2-7,-,ASSSRDRSSYEQY
TRBV6-6,TRBJ1-6,-,ASSDRGASSSPLH
TRBV2,TRBJ2-3,-,ASSEGLTPYTQY
TRBV5-1,TRBJ2-7,-,ASSTDRGPSYEQY
TRBV15,TRBJ2-1,-,ATSRDVALGRNEQF
TRBV7-2,TRBJ2-7,-,ASSLQGRQVGFLYEQY
TRBV4-1,TRBJ1-6,-,ASSPGFRDSNSPLH
TRBV30,TRBJ2-1,-,AFRDRGLVEQF
TRBV28,TRBJ1-4,-,ASSSPGQVNEKLF
TRBV10-3,TRBJ1-1,-,AIAGNTEAF
TRBV3-1/TRBV3-2,TRBJ2-7,-,ASSQVTGSYEQY
TRBV4-3,TRBJ1-4,-,ASSQAVRDSTGGEKLF
TRBV27,TRBJ1-5,-,ASGTEAYSNQPQH
TRBV7-2,TRBJ2-1,-,ASSPRGRGNEQF
TRBV7-9,TRBJ1-2,few,AIDTGAYGYT
TRBV6-5,TRBJ2-5,-,ASRWTRGDETQY
TRBV5-1,TRBJ2-3,-,ASSPGGGGYTDTQY
TRBV19,TRBJ2-6,-,ASRTPGTGANVLT
TRBV15,TRBJ1-6,-,ATSGRVGQNSPLH
TRBV6-5,TRBJ1-2,-,ASSYSGRGYNYGYT
TRBV11-3,TRBJ2-2,-,ASSFRSTTNTGELF
TRBV6-5,TRBJ1-5,-,ASSYSPGINQPQH
TRBV27,TRBJ2-5,few,ATSSSSGQETQY
TRBV7-8,TRBJ1-5,-,ASSRTGTGGSGSNQPQH
TRBV6-1,TRBJ2-7,-,ASSEEASESYEQY
TRBV4-3,TRBJ2-1,-,ASSPSGVYNEQF
TRBV20-1,TRBJ1-2,-,SASYRDRDHSGYT
TRBV7-2,TRBJ1-3,once,ASSTRHSRGSGNTIY
TRBV3-1/TRBV3-2,TRBJ2-5,-,ASSQDSDWFAQY
TRBV28,TRBJ2-6,-,ASSRPGTGVLGGSSGANVLT
TRBV2,TRBJ2-7,-,ASSEYGDYEQY
TRBV24-1,TRBJ1-2,-,ATSDRDRGNGYT